Included here is one T cell receptor beta chain sequence, with context. Original analysis: Nucleated cell counts were estimated from reference gene primer amplification. Data came from immunoSEQ multiplex PCR; TCRdb stores just in-frame clones and leaves some out. Clone size and the V and J calls come from that table; the DNA yielded D and trimming. The sample has fewer than 250,000 clones, about 83% seen once; the top ten hold around 2.5%. These data belong to a study of blood T cell repertoires in COVID-19. For the study at large: The study drew acute and convalescent COVID-19 samples from the United States, Italy and Spain. The cDNA or gDNA used as material had been derived from T cells, B-cell-depleted T cells, or PBMCs.

Germline CDR1 LGHDT, CDR2 YNNKEL (reference sequence). With 2 bases removed from V and 0 bases from J, the gap between germline ends came to 12 bases. The CDR3 length is 16 residues. The sequenced sample consisted of peripheral blood. The source is a woman between 35 and 50 years old with active or convalescent COVID-19. The genes are TRBV3-1 (or the pseudogene TRBV3-2) and TRBJ2-3; TRBD2 might be the D (6 bases). The CDR3 sequence: CASSQSGGTSTDTQYF. Written as DNA, the CDR3 is TGTGCCAGCAGCCAATCTGGGGGGACCAGCACAGATACGCAGTATTTT.